What follows are 27 T cell receptor beta chains derived from one specimen sequenced in a study of immune heterogeneity within non-small cell lung tumors. The authors amplified TCR beta CDR3 by multiplex PCR with 32 V and 13 J primers. TCRdb itself ran the multiplex PCR reads through MiXCR, one entry per CDR3 protein. The table shows about 34,000 distinct CDR3 sequences, with 28% occurring only once. With approximately 650 ng used per sample, the template was genomic DNA from bulk tumor. Every primary tumor yielded several biopsies, spaced far apart, that were taken during surgery. Enrolled individuals presented with untreated, newly diagnosed non-small cell lung cancer and received curative surgery. The sample was lung tumor tissue. The receptors stem from a man in his forties or fifties with non-small cell lung cancer.

This clonotype was detected ten times or more. The chain has TRBV20-1 and TRBJ1-2, with 9 bases aligning to TRBD1. Germline V gene sequence: CDR1 DFQATT, CDR2 SNEGSKA (reference sequence). Unmatched junction bases numbered 13, after V lost 6 bases and J lost 8 bases. CDR3 size: 14 residues. The CDR3 region has the DNA TGCAGTGCCCGTAAGGGAACAGGGGGCGTGGGCTACACCTTC. Amino acid sequence: CSARKGTGGVGYTF.

The chain carries TRBV2 and TRBJ2-6, with D hard to call. V lost 4 bases, J lost 4 bases, and 14 bases lay in between. CDR3 size: 16 residues. The germline V gene encodes CDR1 SNHLY and CDR2 FYNNEI. This CDR3 reads CASSAPPYFGANVLTF. As DNA, the CDR3 is TGTGCCAGCAGTGCCCCACCCTATTTCGGGGCCAACGTCCTGACTTTC.

This clonotype has just one count. One base away lies a much larger clone, so this may be a sequencing read error. The chain employs TRBV12-3 or TRBV12-4 and TRBJ1-3, with 7 bases aligning to TRBD1. The V gene end was trimmed by 5 bases and the J gene end by 11 bases; junction bases not matched to a gene: 12. This CDR3 is 14 amino acids long. The CDR3 coding sequence is TGTGCCAGCAGTCTTCGGGGGATAGGGACAGCCATATATTTT. Amino acid sequence: CASSLRGIGTAIYF.

The V and J genes are TRBV5-1 and TRBJ2-5; D is possibly TRBD1 (6 bases). CDR1 is SGHRS and CDR2 is YFSETQ in the germline V gene. The CDR3 has 15 amino acids. Trimming cost V 0 bases and J 4 bases, with 13 bases left between them. CDR3 loop: CASSLGDRHLETQYF. The DNA for the CDR3 is TGCGCCAGCAGCTTGGGAGACAGGCACCTAGAGACCCAGTACTTC.

This clonotype occurred a few times. This chain uses TRBV6-5 with TRBJ2-1; TRBD1 matches 9 bases. J was trimmed by 9 bases and V by 0 bases; bases with no gene match: 6. CDR1 is MNHEY and CDR2 is SVGAGI in the germline V gene. CDR3 length: 15 amino acids. The CDR3 coding sequence is TGTGCCAGCAGTTACTCGGGACAGGGTAGTACTGAGCAGTTCTTC. Encoded protein: CASSYSGQGSTEQFF.

Worth noting for this clonotype: One junction end does not reproduce the germline sequence, and a read error may be involved. The chain employs TRBV5-1 and TRBJ2-7; perhaps TRBD1 as D (5 bases). CDR1 is SGHRS, CDR2 YFSETQ, per germline. This CDR3 has 13 amino acids. CDR3 loop: CACSVTTAYEQYF. The CDR3 coding sequence is TGCGCCTGCAGCGTAACGACAGCCTACGAGCAGTACTTC.

This clonotype has at least ten counts. This chain connects TRBV2 to TRBJ2-7, with 9 bases identical to TRBD1. This CDR3 comprises 15 residues. With V trimmed by 2 bases and J by 5 bases, 7 bases remained unmatched. Germline loops: CDR1 SNHLY, CDR2 FYNNEI. The CDR3 nucleotides are TGTGCCAGCAGTGAATTTAGGGGACAGGGAAACGAGCAGTACTTC. As protein: CASSEFRGQGNEQYF.

Points on this clonotype: A clone one base away is much larger, so this may be a read error. The chain joins TRBV14 to TRBJ1-6; 7 positions agree with TRBD1. Germline-derived CDR1 and CDR2 are SGHDN and FVKESK. CDR3 size: 14 residues. CDR3 protein: CAISQDRLNSPLHF. For the CDR3, the DNA is TGTGCCATCAGCCAGGACAGGCTAAATTCACCCCTCCACTTT.

To note about this clonotype: The CDR3 carries no conserved terminal phenylalanine or tryptophan, so it likely arises from a read error. V is TRBV15 and J is TRBJ2-7; D is perhaps TRBD2 (6 bases). The CDR3 extends over 13 amino acids. The germline V gene has CDR1 LNHNV and CDR2 YYDKDF (reference sequence). The V end lost 7 bases, the J end lost 3 bases, and 13 bases lay between the germline ends. This CDR3 reads CATNSAGNYEQYL. DNA of the CDR3: TGTGCCACCAATTCCGCGGGGAACTACGAGCAGTACTTA.

This clonotype was seen ten or more times. This chain links TRBV4-1 with TRBJ2-7; D is possibly TRBD1 (6 bases). CDR3 size: 15 residues. The germline V gene has CDR1 MGHRA and CDR2 YSYEKL. V was pared by 3 bases and J by 0 bases, with 12 bases between. In nucleotides, the CDR3 is TGCGCCAGCAGCCATACGGGACATAGCTCCTACGAGCAGTACTTC. Encoded protein: CASSHTGHSSYEQYF.

This clonotype was picked up many times. The chain carries TRBV24-1 and TRBJ1-2; D gene unclear. V shed 2 bases and J shed 6 bases, with 15 bases lying between them. CDR3 length equals 15 residues. The germline CDR1 and CDR2 sequences are KGHDR and SFDVKD. DNA of the CDR3: TGTGCCACCAGTGATTCAGCAGGTCAGACTAATGGCTACACCTTC. This encodes CATSDSAGQTNGYTF.

With regard to this clonotype: A much larger clone lies one base from this, so it may be a read error. This chain joins TRBV12-3 or TRBV12-4 and TRBJ2-7, with TRBD2 matching over 8 bases. The junction had 10 bases not matched to a gene; V was cut back by 7 bases and J by 5 bases. CDR3 length: 14 residues. The CDR3 region is CASNRAGVPNEQYF. The CDR3 bases are TGTGCCAGCAATCGAGCGGGAGTGCCGAACGAGCAGTACTTC.

This clonotype was picked up a small number of times. This rearrangement joins TRBV19 to TRBJ1-5; TRBD1 agrees at 7 bases. The trim removed 6 bases at V and 5 bases at J, leaving 10 bases unmatched. The CDR3 has 15 residues. CDR1 and CDR2 (germline): LNHDA, SQIVND (reference sequence). CDR3 residues: CASRRNRGGDQPQHF. CDR3 sequence (DNA): TGTGCCAGTAGACGGAACAGGGGCGGGGATCAGCCCCAGCATTTT.

This clonotype was observed a handful of times. This chain joins TRBV10-3 and TRBJ2-3, with 7 bases identical to TRBD2. V shed 6 bases and J 4 bases; nucleotides not matched to a gene: 10. CDR1 ENHRY and CDR2 SYGVKD come from the germline V gene. This CDR3 has 15 residues. CDR3 in DNA: TGTGCCATCAGACGACTAGCAGAGGGTTCAGATACGCAGTATTTT. Encoded protein: CAIRRLAEGSDTQYF.

This clonotype was detected only a few times. The gene calls are TRBV6-1 and TRBJ1-4; D may be TRBD1 (5 bases). The germline V and J ends were trimmed by 6 bases and 5 bases, with 13 bases remaining between them. Germline values: CDR1 MNHNS, CDR2 SASEGT. CDR3 length equals 14 residues. The CDR3 region has the DNA TGTGCCAGCAGGATTTCTTGGGGGAATGAAAAACTGTTTTTT. This codes for CASRISWGNEKLFF.

Regarding this clonotype: A much larger clone differs from this one at a single base, so this may be a read error. The gene calls are TRBV20-1 and TRBJ2-1; 13 nucleotides align to TRBD2. Germline-derived CDR1 and CDR2 are DFQATT and SNEGSKA (reference sequence). The CDR3 is 15 residues long. CDR3: CNAKTSGRSWNEQFF. As DNA, the CDR3 is TGCAATGCTAAGACTAGCGGGAGGTCATGGAATGAGCAGTTCTTC.

This clonotype has at least ten counts. The chain uses TRBV20-1 and TRBJ2-7; 8 bases line up with TRBD2. V shed 6 bases and J 5 bases; nucleotides not matched to a gene: 9. Germline loops: CDR1 DFQATT, CDR2 SNEGSKA (reference sequence). The CDR3 contains 13 residues. CDR3: CSATRQRENEQYF. Here the CDR3 DNA reads TGCAGTGCGACCCGCCAGCGGGAGAACGAGCAGTACTTC.

For the CDR3, the DNA is TGTGCCAGCAGCTCCGATACACTAGAGGGTTTAGCAGATACGCAGTATTTT. This codes for CASSSDTLEGLADTQYF. The chain links TRBV5-8 to TRBJ2-3; tentative D call: TRBD2 (5 bases). The CDR3 spans 17 residues. Trimming took 3 bases from V and 4 from J, leaving 21 bases between them. In germline, CDR1 is SGHTS, CDR2 YDEGEE.

On this clonotype itself: This may stem from a read error, because a much larger clone lies one nucleotide away. V and J are TRBV7-2 and TRBJ1-3, with no clear D. This CDR3 comprises 16 residues. The germline gives CDR1 SGHTA, CDR2 FQGNSA. In nucleotides, the CDR3 is TGTGCCAGCAGCTTAGCGGGGTCCTCCTCTGGAAACACCAAATATTTT. It codes for CASSLAGSSSGNTKYF.

This clonotype occurred many times. The chain recombines TRBV4-1 with TRBJ2-6; TRBD1 matches at 7 bases. The trim removed 4 bases at V and 1 base at J, leaving 7 bases unmatched. Germline-derived CDR1 and CDR2 are MGHRA and YSYEKL. The CDR3 totals 17 residues. CDR3 protein: CASSPRTGESGANVLTF. DNA of the CDR3: TGCGCCAGCAGCCCCCGGACAGGAGAATCTGGGGCCAACGTCCTGACTTTC.

The J gene is TRBJ1-1, the V gene TRBV6-1, with D tentatively TRBD1 (5 bases). The CDR3 spans 14 residues. V was pared by 3 bases and J by 4 bases, with 12 bases between. The germline CDR1 and CDR2 sequences are MNHNS and SASEGT. The CDR3 loop is CASSDSGRGTEAFF. DNA for the CDR3: TGTGCCAGCAGTGACTCGGGAAGGGGCACTGAAGCTTTCTTT.

This clonotype is deemed medium-sized. The genes are TRBV7-3 and TRBJ1-2, with 8 bases identical to TRBD1. CDR3 size: 13 residues. The germline gives CDR1 SGHTA, CDR2 FQGTGA. V dropped 4 bases and J dropped 8; count of bases not matched to a gene: 6. DNA for the CDR3: TGTGCCAGCAGCTCCGGGACAGGTTCGGGCTACACCTTC. Translation gives CASSSGTGSGYTF.

Concerning this clonotype itself: This may come from a read error, since a much larger clone is one base off. The CDR3 is CSARDRSGRMSHEQYF. The CDR3 DNA sequence: TGCAGTGCTAGAGATCGAAGCGGGAGGATGAGCCACGAGCAGTACTTC. This chain uses TRBV20-1 with TRBJ2-7; 9 positions agree with TRBD2. The ends lost 0 bases at V and 5 bases at J; junction bases unmatched: 11. Germline V lookup: CDR1 DFQATT, CDR2 SNEGSKA (reference sequence). CDR3 length: 16 residues.

Remarks on this clonotype: This may be a read error: a much more frequent sequence differs by one nucleotide. The chain is built from TRBV20-1 and TRBJ2-1, with a weak D call TRBD1 (5 bases). The CDR3 sequence is 15 residues long. V was shortened by 1 base and J by 7 bases, with 17 bases between the two germline ends. Germline values: CDR1 DFQATT, CDR2 SNEGSKA (reference sequence). The CDR3 sequence is CSARGTTVMSNEQFF. CDR3 nucleotides: TGCAGTGCTAGAGGGACAACCGTGATGAGTAATGAGCAGTTCTTC.

The chain couples TRBV3-1 to TRBJ2-1, with D uncertain. This CDR3 region has 11 residues. V was shortened by 5 bases and J by 8 bases, with 7 bases between the two germline ends. The germline gives CDR1 LGHDT, CDR2 YNNKEL (reference sequence). In nucleotides, the CDR3 is TGTGCCAGCAGCAAGGTAGATGAGCAGTTCTTC. Translating gives CASSKVDEQFF.

Many counts were recorded for this clonotype. V usage is TRBV6-1 and J usage is TRBJ1-1; TRBD1 agrees at 7 bases. After removal of 0 bases from V and 7 bases from J, the junction contained 8 bases not matched to a gene. Germline V gene sequence: CDR1 MNHNS, CDR2 SASEGT. This CDR3 region has 15 residues. The chain's CDR3 is CASSEAQGQLGEAFF. In DNA form, the CDR3 reads TGTGCCAGCAGTGAAGCGCAGGGACAGCTTGGTGAAGCTTTCTTT.

In regard to this clonotype: A much larger clone differs by one base, so this may be a read error. The chain joins TRBV20-1 to TRBJ2-7; possibly TRBD2 for D (6 bases). Deletions cut 0 bases from V and 3 bases from J, with 15 bases between. Per germline, CDR1 DFQATT and CDR2 SNEGSKA (reference sequence). The length of the CDR3 is 15 residues. The CDR3 sequence: CSARDLSGNIYEQYF. CDR3 nucleotides: TGCAGTGCTAGAGACCTTAGCGGCAACATCTACGAGCAGTACTTC.